Each of the 3 T cell receptor beta chains below was sequenced from the same sample in a study of blood T cells in healthy people across ages (dated by TCRdb to the mid-2010s). The library was obtained by 5' RACE. Sequenced on an Illumina HiSeq 2500. The second PCR ran for roughly 7 to 12 cycles and used a J-beta primer mix along with a sample-barcoded 5' primer. Using fastp trimming at Q25 and MiXCR clonotype assembly, TCRdb reanalyzed the public sequencing data and kept in-frame beta chains. Each CDR3 protein gets just one entry, which takes the most common genes and DNA from the rows behind it. Across this sample there are about 730,000 distinct CDR3 sequences, with around 40% seen only once. Together, the top ten hold around a fifth of the sample. Specimen: blood. These TCRs come from a woman aged 55 to 70 in good health.

This clonotype occurred a few times. The J gene is TRBJ2-1, the V gene TRBV3-1; 12 positions match TRBD1. In germline, CDR1 is LGHDT, CDR2 YNNKEL (reference sequence). The CDR3 spans 14 residues. In DNA, the CDR3 is TGTGCGACCGGGACAGGGGGCTTCTACAATGAGCAGTTCTTC. This gives the protein CATGTGGFYNEQFF.

V gene TRBV6-2 or TRBV6-3 combines with J gene TRBJ2-3, with D perhaps TRBD2 (7 bases). CDR3 length equals 18 residues. V was shortened by 4 bases and J by 1 base, with 21 bases between the two germline ends. Germline V gene sequence: CDR1 MNHEY, CDR2 SVGEGT. This CDR3 reads CASSLLRGGSLRTDTQYF. The CDR3 DNA reads TGTGCCAGCAGTTTGCTAAGGGGGGGGAGCCTTCGCACAGATACGCAGTATTTT.

This clonotype has a handful of counts. The V call is TRBV20-1, the J call TRBJ2-7; possibly TRBD2 for D (6 bases). CDR3 size: 14 residues. The V gene lost 3 bases and the J gene lost 2 bases, with 14 bases spanning the gap. Germline V gives CDR1 DFQATT, CDR2 SNEGSKA (reference sequence). The CDR3 spells CSASLRSSAYEQYF. Here the CDR3 DNA reads TGCAGTGCTAGTCTGCGGTCTAGCGCCTACGAGCAGTACTTC.